These 10 T cell receptor beta chains were sequenced from one sample in a study of immune evolution from preneoplasia to lung adenocarcinoma. TCRdb's copy holds only in-frame clones and misses some; the assay was immunoSEQ multiplex PCR. This repertoire shows approximately 9,700 clones, about four fifths found once; its top ten account for 4.8%. Source material: FFPE minimally invasive lung adenocarcinoma tissue. Receptors were obtained from a person aged 65 to 79 with lung adenocarcinoma.

The rearrangement uses TRBV6-6 and TRBJ1-1; TRBD1 might be the D (5 bases). The CDR3 runs 15 residues. V gave up 2 bases and J gave up 1 base, with 11 bases separating them. Germline-derived CDR1 and CDR2 are MNHNY and SVGAGI (reference sequence). In DNA form, the CDR3 reads TGTGCCAGCAGTTACAAGGGGACGGGGAACACTGAAGCTTTCTTT. This translates into CASSYKGTGNTEAFF.

The chain is built from TRBV20-1 and TRBJ1-4, with D hard to call. Trimming left V 6 bases short and J 8 bases short, with 10 bases between. CDR1 and CDR2 (germline): DFQATT, SNEGSKA (reference sequence). This CDR3 is 11 amino acids long. The chain's CDR3 is CSAVRGEKLFF. CDR3 DNA sequence: TGCAGTGCCGTTAGAGGGGAAAAACTGTTTTTT.

Note on this clone: Relative to the germline gene, one junction end is altered; a read error may explain this. V gene TRBV6-1 combines with J gene TRBJ1-5; a possible D gene is TRBD1 (6 bases). The germline gives CDR1 MNHNS, CDR2 SASEGT. There are 12 residues in the CDR3. The CDR3 here is CASSRDNQSQHF. The CDR3, as DNA: TGTGCCAGCAGTCGGGACAATCAGTCCCAGCATTTT.

The chain joins TRBV11-2 to TRBJ2-5; D not resolved. The CDR3 has 15 amino acids. The germline V gene encodes CDR1 SGHAT and CDR2 FQNNGV. Trimming pared 4 bases from V and 1 base from J, leaving 13 bases between. The CDR3 DNA reads TGTGCCAGCAGCTCCCTTAATTTAGTCCAAGAGACCCAGTACTTC. It is translated as CASSSLNLVQETQYF.

V and J are TRBV4-1 and TRBJ2-2; TRBD1 is a possible D gene (5 bases). Germline loops: CDR1 MGHRA, CDR2 YSYEKL. V lost 0 bases and J 0 bases, leaving 11 bases between the germline ends. The CDR3 is 17 residues long. CDR3 coding DNA: TGCGCCAGCAGCCAAGACAGGGCCAACGCGAACACCGGGGAGCTGTTTTTT. Translated: CASSQDRANANTGELFF.

This clone was found a few times. The chain carries TRBV28 and TRBJ1-2, with TRBD1 matching 7 bases. This CDR3 spans 11 amino acids. The ends lost 6 bases at V and 12 bases at J; junction bases unmatched: 7. The V gene's germline CDR1 is MDHEN and CDR2 SYDVKM. CDR3 residues: CASSKGQPHTF. CDR3 DNA: TGTGCCAGCAGCAAGGGACAGCCGCACACCTTC.

V gene TRBV20-1 combines with J gene TRBJ2-1; D uncertain. This CDR3 region has 11 residues. Germline CDR1 DFQATT, CDR2 SNEGSKA (reference sequence). The V end was cut by 5 bases, the J end by 6 bases, with 8 bases between. The CDR3 DNA follows: TGCAGTGCTGGACGGATCAATGAGCAGTTCTTC. It encodes CSAGRINEQFF.

The V and J genes are TRBV21-1 and TRBJ2-6; the D call of TRBD1 is as the table states it, not checked on the DNA. TRBV21-1 is a recognized pseudogene. The CDR3 contains 20 residues. This CDR3 is CASSTLQGWRFRSGANVLTF. As DNA, the CDR3 is TGTGCCAGCAGCACCTTACAGGGGTGGAGATTTAGATCTGGGGCCAACGTCCTGACTTTC.

This sequence joins TRBV2 and TRBJ1-2; 10 nucleotides line up with TRBD1. The CDR3 is made up of 14 amino acids. From germline, CDR1 is SNHLY and CDR2 FYNNEI. With V trimmed by 6 bases and J by 5 bases, 6 bases remained unmatched. In DNA form, the CDR3 reads TGTGCCAGCAGACCCGGGACAGGGGAATATGGCTACACCTTC. Translated: CASRPGTGEYGYTF.

The chain uses TRBV6-5 and TRBJ1-2; possible D gene TRBD1, 6 bases. Germline V gene data show CDR1 as MNHEY and CDR2 as SVGAGI. The CDR3 is 13 amino acids. Deletions cut 2 bases from V and 7 bases from J, with 11 bases between. CDR3 loop: CASSYVKGGGYTF. The DNA for the CDR3 is TGTGCCAGCAGTTACGTGAAGGGGGGTGGCTACACCTTC.